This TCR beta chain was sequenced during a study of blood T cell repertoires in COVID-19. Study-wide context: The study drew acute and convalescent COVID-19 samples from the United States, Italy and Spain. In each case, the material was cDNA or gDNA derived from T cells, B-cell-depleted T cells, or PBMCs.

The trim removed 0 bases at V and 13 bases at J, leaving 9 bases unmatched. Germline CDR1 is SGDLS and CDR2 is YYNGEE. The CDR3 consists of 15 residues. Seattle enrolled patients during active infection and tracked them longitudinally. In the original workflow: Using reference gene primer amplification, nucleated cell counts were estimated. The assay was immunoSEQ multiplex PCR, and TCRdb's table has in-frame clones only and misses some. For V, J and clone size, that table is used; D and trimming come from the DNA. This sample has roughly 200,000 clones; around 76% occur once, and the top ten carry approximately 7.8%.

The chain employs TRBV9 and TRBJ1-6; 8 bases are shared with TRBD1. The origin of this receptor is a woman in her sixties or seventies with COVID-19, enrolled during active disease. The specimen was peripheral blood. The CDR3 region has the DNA TGTGCCAGCAGCGTAGGGGACAGGTTAAGTTACCCCCTCCACTTT. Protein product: CASSVGDRLSYPLHF.